Below, 24 T cell receptor beta chains from the same sample are listed, as sequenced in a study of a mutant IDH1 vaccine in newly diagnosed glioma. Indicated time point: week 35, safety follow-up. A single vaccine dose contained 300 ug of mutant IDH1 20-mer peptide, and topical imiquimod was used with it. Assay used: immunoSEQ multiplex PCR; TCRdb lists only in-frame clones, some missing. Among just under 70,000 clones listed, approximately 84% were seen once. Their cognate antigens are unknown. The source was PBMCs, collected from a glioma patient whose treatment included an IDH1 peptide vaccine. The receptors come from a man aged 18-30 years with glioma.

The chain combines TRBV6-1 with TRBJ2-1; possibly TRBD1 or TRBD2 for D (7 bases each). The V gene's germline CDR1 is MNHNS and CDR2 SASEGT. The CDR3 length is 15 residues. V was clipped by 2 bases and J by 7 bases, with 15 bases between them. This CDR3 reads CASSERSGGGNEQFF. In nucleotides, the CDR3 is TGTGCCAGCAGTGAAAGGTCAGGGGGGGGGAATGAGCAGTTCTTC.

The chain couples TRBV11-2 to TRBJ1-4; a possible D gene is TRBD1 (6 bases). The CDR3 is made up of 15 amino acids. The germline V and J ends were trimmed by 5 bases and 0 bases, with 10 bases remaining between them. Looked up from germline, CDR1 is SGHAT and CDR2 is FQNNGV. The CDR3 here is CASSPNRATNEKLFF. DNA of the CDR3: TGTGCCAGCAGCCCTAACAGGGCAACTAATGAAAAACTGTTTTTT.

This sequence joins TRBV30 and TRBJ2-7, with 7 bases that match TRBD2. CDR1 is GTSNPN, CDR2 SVGIG, per germline (reference sequence). The CDR3 spans 13 residues. Trimming cost V 4 bases and J 1 base; bases outside gene matches: 4. The CDR3, as DNA: TGTGCCTGGACCCTAGCGGTTTCCTACGAGCAGTACTTC. This codes for CAWTLAVSYEQYF.

The J gene is TRBJ2-3, the V gene TRBV30, with TRBD2 matching over 7 bases. Germline CDR1 GTSNPN, CDR2 SVGIG (reference sequence). This CDR3 is 15 amino acids long. The J segment lost 0 bases and the V segment lost 5 bases, leaving 8 bases of the junction unmatched. The CDR3 region has the DNA TGTGCCTGGGGGAGGGCTAGCGCTAGCACAGATACGCAGTATTTT. It is translated as CAWGRASASTDTQYF. Full variable domain (missing parts from reference TRBV30 and TRBJ2-3): SQTIHQWPATLVQPVGSPLSLECTVEGTSNPNLYWYRQAAGRGLQLLFYSVGIGQISSEVPQNLSASRPQDRQFILSSKKLLLSDSGFYLCAWGRASASTDTQYFGPGTRLTVL.

The chain recombines TRBV6-5 with TRBJ2-1; 9 bases line up with TRBD2. V lost 5 bases, J lost 4 bases, and 6 bases stayed unmatched. The CDR3 runs 15 residues. CDR1 MNHEY and CDR2 SVGAGI come from the germline V gene. CDR3 coding DNA: TGTGCCAGCAGTCTCACTAGCGGGCCTTACAATGAGCAGTTCTTC. This gives the protein CASSLTSGPYNEQFF.

There are a few counts of this clone. V and J are TRBV27 and TRBJ1-4; 7 nucleotides match TRBD1. V shed 5 bases and J 8 bases; nucleotides not matched to a gene: 8. Germline assignment: CDR1 MNHEY and CDR2 SMNVEV (reference sequence). This CDR3 is 14 amino acids long. The CDR3 sequence is CASSPGQGGEKLFF. CDR3 in DNA: TGTGCCAGCAGTCCGGGGCAGGGGGGAGAAAAACTGTTTTTT.

The V gene is TRBV7-9, the J gene TRBJ2-1; TRBD2 aligns across 7 bases. V was pared by 5 bases and J by 6 bases, with 13 bases of the junction left unmatched. CDR3 length: 16 amino acids. CDR1 SEHNR and CDR2 FQNEAQ come from the germline V gene (reference sequence). This CDR3 is CASSAKGSSGLNEQFF. DNA of the CDR3: TGTGCCAGCAGCGCCAAAGGTTCTAGCGGCCTCAATGAGCAGTTCTTC.

The sample holds a few counts of this clone. V is TRBV23-1 and J is TRBJ1-1; perhaps TRBD1 as D (5 bases). TRBV23-1 counts as an open reading frame of uncertain function. The CDR3 sequence is 14 residues long. Trimming cost V 0 bases and J 0 bases, with 5 bases left between them. The chain's CDR3 is CASSQSTVNTEAFF. The CDR3 DNA is TGCGCCAGCAGTCAATCGACAGTGAACACTGAAGCTTTCTTT.

V is TRBV9 and J is TRBJ2-7; TRBD2 aligns across 10 bases. J lost 3 bases, V lost 4 bases, and 7 bases had no gene match. The CDR3 is 15 amino acids. From germline, CDR1 is SGDLS and CDR2 YYNGEE. The CDR3 region has the DNA TGTGCCAGCAGCCGGACTAGCGGAGAATACTACGAGCAGTACTTC. It yields the protein CASSRTSGEYYEQYF.

The V gene is TRBV18, the J gene TRBJ1-2; D is unresolved. The CDR3 extends over 14 amino acids. The V gene's germline CDR1 is KGHSH and CDR2 LQKENI. The V end lost 2 bases, the J end lost 4 bases, and 11 bases lay between the germline ends. The CDR3 DNA is TGTGCCAGCTCACCATCGGCAGATGGCTATGGCTACACCTTC. Translating it yields CASSPSADGYGYTF.

The chain couples TRBV7-8 to TRBJ1-1; the match to TRBD1 covers 9 bases. After removal of 5 bases from V and 6 bases from J, the junction contained 7 bases not matched to a gene. This CDR3 spans 14 amino acids. The germline V gene encodes CDR1 SGHVS and CDR2 FQNEAQ. The CDR3 here is CASSLGQGIAEAFF. CDR3 nucleotide sequence: TGTGCCAGCAGCCTTGGACAGGGGATCGCTGAAGCTTTCTTT.

The rearrangement links TRBV29-1 to TRBJ1-2, with 7 bases identical to TRBD1. The CDR3 loop spans 15 amino acids. Germline trimming cut 6 bases from V and 0 bases from J; bases unmatched to any gene: 10. Looked up from germline, CDR1 is SQVTM and CDR2 is ANQGSEA. The CDR3 protein is CSVGGQSPANYGYTF. The CDR3 DNA follows: TGCAGCGTCGGGGGACAGTCGCCGGCTAACTATGGCTACACCTTC.

CDR3 DNA sequence: TGTGCCAGCAGCTCCGGACAGGGGGGAAACACTGAAGCTTTCTTT. Translating gives CASSSGQGGNTEAFF. The rearrangement links TRBV7-8 to TRBJ1-1; 10 positions match TRBD1. Germline V lookup: CDR1 SGHVS, CDR2 FQNEAQ. The CDR3 is made up of 15 amino acids. V shed 4 bases, J shed 2 bases, and the junction held 4 bases outside the gene matches.

V is TRBV10-3 and J is TRBJ2-7; D could derive from TRBD1 or TRBD2 (7 bases each). Germline CDR1 is ENHRY and CDR2 is SYGVKD. V was cut by 8 bases and J by 2 bases, with 13 bases left in between. The CDR3 length is 13 residues. CDR3 DNA sequence: TGTGCCATCCAGGGGGGGTTGACCTACGAGCAGTACTTC. This gives the protein CAIQGGLTYEQYF.

The chain links TRBV29-1 to TRBJ1-2; D gene uncertain. The CDR3 is made up of 15 amino acids. Germline CDR1 reads SQVTM; CDR2 reads ANQGSEA. V gave up 1 base and J gave up 0 bases, with 12 bases separating them. CDR3 bases: TGCAGCGTTGAAGTAACGGGCGGGTCTAACTATGGCTACACCTTC. It codes for CSVEVTGGSNYGYTF.

The J gene is TRBJ2-5, the V gene TRBV6-5; TRBD1 matches at 9 bases. The CDR3 contains 15 residues. Trimming cost V 2 bases and J 4 bases; bases outside gene matches: 5. Per germline, CDR1 MNHEY and CDR2 SVGAGI. The CDR3: CASSYAHRGPETQYF. The CDR3 region has the DNA TGTGCCAGCAGTTACGCACACAGGGGGCCAGAGACCCAGTACTTC.

The chain combines TRBV4-2 with TRBJ2-7; TRBD1 might be the D (7 bases). The germline CDR1 and CDR2 sequences are LGHNA and YNFKEQ. This CDR3 region has 15 residues. V was cut by 3 bases and J by 1 base, with 13 bases left in between. The CDR3, as DNA: TGTGCCAGCAGCCATCAGACAGGGACTTCCTACGAGCAGTACTTC. This codes for CASSHQTGTSYEQYF.

V gene TRBV15 combines with J gene TRBJ2-3, with TRBD2 identical over 7 bases. CDR3 length: 16 amino acids. Germline V gene data show CDR1 as LNHNV and CDR2 as YYDKDF (reference sequence). Trimming took 0 bases from V and 4 from J; bases not matched to a gene: 7. CDR3 amino acids: CATSRDPGLGADTQYF. DNA of the CDR3: TGTGCCACCAGCAGAGACCCCGGACTAGGAGCAGATACGCAGTATTTT.

This chain links TRBV15 with TRBJ1-1; D is possibly TRBD1 (6 bases). The CDR3 is made up of 16 amino acids. Deletions cut 0 bases from V and 13 bases from J, with 24 bases between. The V gene's germline CDR1 is LNHNV and CDR2 YYDKDF (reference sequence). The CDR3 spells CATSRDRAGTTHGGFF. Here the CDR3 DNA reads TGTGCCACCAGCAGAGATCGGGCGGGGACAACTCACGGCGGTTTCTTT.

The chain recombines TRBV19 with TRBJ2-7; TRBD1 matches 7 bases. CDR3 length equals 13 residues. V trimming: 6 bases; J trimming: 2 bases; junction bases outside the gene matches: 4. From germline, CDR1 is LNHDA and CDR2 SQIVND (reference sequence). CDR3 sequence: CASRGTATYEQYF. The CDR3 DNA reads TGTGCCAGTAGAGGGACAGCGACCTACGAGCAGTACTTC.

This CDR3 reads CSVDSIWGVNDYGYTF. DNA for the CDR3: TGCAGCGTTGATAGTATATGGGGCGTAAATGACTATGGCTACACCTTC. This chain joins TRBV29-1 and TRBJ1-2; possible D gene TRBD1, 5 bases. Between the trimmed V and J ends, which lost 3 bases and 3 bases, there was a span of 20 bases. This CDR3 comprises 16 residues. Germline assignment: CDR1 SQVTM and CDR2 ANQGSEA.

The chain links TRBV5-1 to TRBJ2-3, with D hard to call. Trimming took 3 bases from V and 3 from J, leaving 2 bases between them. Germline CDR1 is SGHRS and CDR2 is YFSETQ. CDR3 size: 11 residues. The CDR3: CASSYTDTQYF. The CDR3 region has the DNA TGCGCCAGCAGCTATACAGATACGCAGTATTTT.

The CDR3 nucleotides are TGTGCCAGCAGCCAATGGGGCTCTGGAAACACCATATATTTT. Amino acid sequence: CASSQWGSGNTIYF. The chain recombines TRBV14 with TRBJ1-3; unclear D gene. Germline V gene sequence: CDR1 SGHDN, CDR2 FVKESK. Trimming pared 2 bases from V and 0 bases from J, leaving 5 bases between. The CDR3 length is 14 residues.

The rearrangement uses TRBV6-1 and TRBJ2-7; 9 nucleotides line up with TRBD1. V was pared by 6 bases and J by 2 bases, with 2 bases of the junction left unmatched. Germline CDR1 MNHNS, CDR2 SASEGT. This CDR3 is built from 13 residues. In DNA form, the CDR3 reads TGTGCCAGCAGGGGACAGGGCACCTACGAGCAGTACTTC. Translating it yields CASRGQGTYEQYF.